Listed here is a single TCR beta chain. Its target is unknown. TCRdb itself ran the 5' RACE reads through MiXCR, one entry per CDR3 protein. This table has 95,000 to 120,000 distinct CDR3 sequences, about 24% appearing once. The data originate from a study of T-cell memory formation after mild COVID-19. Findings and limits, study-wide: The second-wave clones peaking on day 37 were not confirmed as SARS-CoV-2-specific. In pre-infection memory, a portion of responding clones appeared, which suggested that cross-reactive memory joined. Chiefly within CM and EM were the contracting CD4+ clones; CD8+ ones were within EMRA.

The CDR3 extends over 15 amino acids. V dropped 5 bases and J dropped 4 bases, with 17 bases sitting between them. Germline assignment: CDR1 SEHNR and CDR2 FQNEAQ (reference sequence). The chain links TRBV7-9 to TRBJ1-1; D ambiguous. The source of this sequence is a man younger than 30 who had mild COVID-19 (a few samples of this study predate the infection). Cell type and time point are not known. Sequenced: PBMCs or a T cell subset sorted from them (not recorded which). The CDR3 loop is CASSLPLGISTEAFF. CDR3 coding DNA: TGTGCCAGCAGCCTCCCCTTAGGGATTAGCACTGAAGCTTTCTTT. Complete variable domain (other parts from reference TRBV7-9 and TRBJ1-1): DTGVSQNPRHKITKRGQNVTFRCDPISEHNRLYWYRQTLGQGPEFLTYFQNEAQLEKSRLLSDRFSAERPKGSFSTLEIQRTEQGDSAMYLCASSLPLGISTEAFFGQGTRLTVV.